This T cell receptor (beta chain) was profiled in a study of T cell changes during pregnancy in multiple sclerosis. The repertoire was sequenced with immunoSEQ multiplex PCR; TCRdb's copy has only in-frame clones and lacks some. The sample includes 45,000 to 55,000 clones, around 90% seen only once; the top ten take 1.2%. The CDR3 has 15 amino acids. The V gene end was trimmed by 6 bases and the J gene end by 7 bases; junction bases not matched to a gene: 10. The V gene's germline CDR1 is MNHNS and CDR2 SASEGT. The source is a female donor with multiple sclerosis, enrolled in a pregnancy study. Material: CD4+ T cells from peripheral blood mononuclear cells, obtained in the second trimester of pregnancy. This chain uses TRBV6-1 with TRBJ2-7; the match to TRBD2 covers 12 bases. CDR3 in DNA: TGTGCCAGCAGCCAGCTAGCGGGAGGGCCGGCAGAGCAGTACTTC. This encodes CASSQLAGGPAEQYF.